The present T cell receptor (beta chain) was sequenced within a study of cytomegalovirus exposure and HLA in healthy donors. PCR primers comprised 60 Vbeta and 13 Jbeta primers. The table came from immunoSEQ multiplex PCR; TCRdb's copy has only in-frame clones and leaves some out. The sample has approximately 220,000 clones; 60% to 80% are singletons. Comments on this clone: Its antigen is currently unknown.

V lost 7 bases and J 6 bases, leaving 4 bases between the germline ends. The CDR3 runs to 11 residues. From germline, CDR1 is SGHTA and CDR2 FQGNSA. The study's findings and limits: The study flagged approximately 180 TCR beta chains as cytomegalovirus-associated.

Sequenced material: PBMCs. The chain employs TRBV7-2 and TRBJ2-6; D is unresolved. This TCR came from a woman aged 25 to 39 in good health and CMV-seronegative. The CDR3 bases are TGTGCCAGCACCTCGGCCAACGTCCTGACTTTC. Encoded protein: CASTSANVLTF.